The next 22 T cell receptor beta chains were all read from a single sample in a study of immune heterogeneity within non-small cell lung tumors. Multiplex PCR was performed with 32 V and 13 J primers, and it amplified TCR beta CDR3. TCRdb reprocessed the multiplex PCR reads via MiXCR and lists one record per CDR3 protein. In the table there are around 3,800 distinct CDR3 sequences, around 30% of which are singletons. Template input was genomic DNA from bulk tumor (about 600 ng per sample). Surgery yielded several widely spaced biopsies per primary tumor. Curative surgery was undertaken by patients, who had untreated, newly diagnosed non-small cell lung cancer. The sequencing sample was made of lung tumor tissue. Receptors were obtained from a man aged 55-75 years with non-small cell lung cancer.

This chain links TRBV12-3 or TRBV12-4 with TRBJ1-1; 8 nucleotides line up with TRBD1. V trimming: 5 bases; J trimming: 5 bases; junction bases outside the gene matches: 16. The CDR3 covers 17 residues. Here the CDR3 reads CASSPNTWTGRETEAFF. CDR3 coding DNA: TGTGCCAGCAGTCCCAATACCTGGACAGGGAGGGAAACTGAAGCTTTCTTT.

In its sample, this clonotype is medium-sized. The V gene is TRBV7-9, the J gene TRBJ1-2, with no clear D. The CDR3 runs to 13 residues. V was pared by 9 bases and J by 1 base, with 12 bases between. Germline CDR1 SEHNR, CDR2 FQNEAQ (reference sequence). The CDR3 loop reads CASSGQLNYGYTF. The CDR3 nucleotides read TGTGCCAGTAGTGGGCAGCTTAACTATGGCTACACCTTC.

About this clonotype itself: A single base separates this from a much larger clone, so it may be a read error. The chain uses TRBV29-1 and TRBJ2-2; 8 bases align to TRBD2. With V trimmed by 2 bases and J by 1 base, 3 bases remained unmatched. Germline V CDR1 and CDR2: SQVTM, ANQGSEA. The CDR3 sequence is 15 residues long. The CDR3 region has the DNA TGCAGCGTTGAAATCGGGGGGGAGAACACCGGGGAGCTGTTTTTT. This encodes CSVEIGGENTGELFF.

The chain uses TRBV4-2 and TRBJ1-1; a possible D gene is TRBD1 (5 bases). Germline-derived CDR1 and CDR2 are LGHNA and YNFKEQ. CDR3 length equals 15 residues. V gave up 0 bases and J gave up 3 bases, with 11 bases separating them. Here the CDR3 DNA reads TGTGCCAGCAGCCAAGATCTAGCAGGGTACACTGAAGCTTTCTTT. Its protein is CASSQDLAGYTEAFF.

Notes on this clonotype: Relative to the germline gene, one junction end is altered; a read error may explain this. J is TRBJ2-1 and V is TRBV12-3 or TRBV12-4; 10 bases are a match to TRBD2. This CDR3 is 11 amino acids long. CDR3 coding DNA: TGTGCCAGCAGCTTAGCGGGAGGACGGTTCTTC. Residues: CASSLAGGRFF.

The CDR3 sequence is CASKERAEGWLFF. In DNA, the CDR3 is TGTGCCAGCAAGGAGCGTGCCGAGGGTTGGCTGTTTTTT. V is TRBV27 and J is TRBJ1-4; D call uncertain. Germline V gene sequence: CDR1 MNHEY, CDR2 SMNVEV (reference sequence). V lost 7 bases and J lost 14, with 20 bases in between. The CDR3 consists of 13 residues.

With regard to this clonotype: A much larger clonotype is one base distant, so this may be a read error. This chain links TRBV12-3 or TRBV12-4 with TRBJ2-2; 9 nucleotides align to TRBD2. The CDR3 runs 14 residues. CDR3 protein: CARSLLAGTGELFF. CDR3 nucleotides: TGTGCCAGAAGTTTACTAGCGGGCACCGGGGAGCTGTTTTTT.

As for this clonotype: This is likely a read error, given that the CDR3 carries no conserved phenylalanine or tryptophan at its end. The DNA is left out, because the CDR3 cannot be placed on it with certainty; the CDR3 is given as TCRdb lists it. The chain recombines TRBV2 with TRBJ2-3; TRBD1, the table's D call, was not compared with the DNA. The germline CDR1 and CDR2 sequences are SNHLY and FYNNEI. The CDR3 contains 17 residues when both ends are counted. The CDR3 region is CASSGGTGGLYEQYFGP.

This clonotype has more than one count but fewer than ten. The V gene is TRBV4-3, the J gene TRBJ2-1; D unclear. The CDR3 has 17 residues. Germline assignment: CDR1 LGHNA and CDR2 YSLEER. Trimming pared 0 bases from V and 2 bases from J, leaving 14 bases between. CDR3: CASSQELLFSPYNEQFF. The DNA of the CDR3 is TGCGCCAGCAGCCAAGAGCTATTATTTAGCCCCTACAATGAGCAGTTCTTC.

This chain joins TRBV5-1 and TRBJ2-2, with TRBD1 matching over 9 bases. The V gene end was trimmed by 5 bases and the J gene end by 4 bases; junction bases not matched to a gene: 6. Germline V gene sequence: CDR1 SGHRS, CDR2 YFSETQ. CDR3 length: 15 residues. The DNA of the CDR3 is TGCGCCAGCAGATTGACAGGGGGAAGCACCGGGGAGCTGTTTTTT. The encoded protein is CASRLTGGSTGELFF.

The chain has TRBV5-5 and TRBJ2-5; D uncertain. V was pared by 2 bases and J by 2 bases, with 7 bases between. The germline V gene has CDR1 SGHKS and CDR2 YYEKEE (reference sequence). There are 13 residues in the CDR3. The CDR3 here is CASSFSEQETQYF. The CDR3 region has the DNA TGTGCCAGCAGCTTTAGTGAGCAAGAGACCCAGTACTTC.

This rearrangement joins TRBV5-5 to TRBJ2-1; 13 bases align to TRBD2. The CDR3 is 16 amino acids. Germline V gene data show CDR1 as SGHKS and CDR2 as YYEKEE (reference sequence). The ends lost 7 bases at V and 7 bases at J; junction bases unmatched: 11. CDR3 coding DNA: TGTGCCAGCTGTAGACTAGCGGGAGGAATGGGTAATGAGCAGTTCTTC. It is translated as CASCRLAGGMGNEQFF.

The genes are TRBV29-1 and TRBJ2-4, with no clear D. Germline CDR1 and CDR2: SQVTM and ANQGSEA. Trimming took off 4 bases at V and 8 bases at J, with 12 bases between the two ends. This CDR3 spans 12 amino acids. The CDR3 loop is CSVGSARDIQYF. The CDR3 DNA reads TGCAGCGTTGGGTCGGCGAGAGACATTCAGTACTTC.

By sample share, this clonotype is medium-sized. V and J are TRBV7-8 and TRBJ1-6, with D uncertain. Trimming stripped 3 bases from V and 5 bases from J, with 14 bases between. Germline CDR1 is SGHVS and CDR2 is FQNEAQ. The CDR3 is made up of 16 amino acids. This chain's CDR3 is CASSFPGVGDNSPLHF. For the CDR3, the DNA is TGTGCCAGCAGCTTCCCCGGGGTCGGTGATAATTCACCCCTCCACTTT.

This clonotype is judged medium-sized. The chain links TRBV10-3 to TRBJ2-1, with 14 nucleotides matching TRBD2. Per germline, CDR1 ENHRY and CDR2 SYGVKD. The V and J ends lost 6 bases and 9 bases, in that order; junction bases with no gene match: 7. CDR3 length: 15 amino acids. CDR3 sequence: CAISPGTSGSGEQFF. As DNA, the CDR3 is TGTGCCATCAGCCCCGGGACTAGCGGGAGTGGTGAGCAGTTCTTC.

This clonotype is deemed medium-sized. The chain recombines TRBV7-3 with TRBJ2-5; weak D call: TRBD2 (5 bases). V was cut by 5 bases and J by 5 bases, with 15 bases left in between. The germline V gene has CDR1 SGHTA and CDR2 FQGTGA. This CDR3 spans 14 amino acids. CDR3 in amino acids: CASSPGLAGETQYF. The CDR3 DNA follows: TGTGCCAGCAGCCCCGGACTGGCCGGCGAGACCCAGTACTTC.

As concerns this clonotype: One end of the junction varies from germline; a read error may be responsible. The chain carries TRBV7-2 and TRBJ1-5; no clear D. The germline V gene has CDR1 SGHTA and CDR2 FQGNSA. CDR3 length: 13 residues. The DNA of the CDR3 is TGTGCCAGCAGCTCGTATAGCAATCATCCCCAGCATTTT. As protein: CASSSYSNHPQHF. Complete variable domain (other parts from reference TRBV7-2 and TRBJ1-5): GAGVSQSPSNKVTEKGKDVELRCDPISGHTALYWYRQSLGQGLEFLIYFQGNSAPDKSGLPSDRFSAERTGGSVSTLTIQRTQQEDSAVYLCASSSYSNHPQHFGDGTRLSIL.

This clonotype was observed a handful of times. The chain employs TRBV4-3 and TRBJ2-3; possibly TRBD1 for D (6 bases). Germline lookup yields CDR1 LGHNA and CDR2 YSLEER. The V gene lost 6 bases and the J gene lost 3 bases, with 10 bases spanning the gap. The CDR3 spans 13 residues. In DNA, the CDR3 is TGCGCCAGCAGTTACAGGGTTACAGATACGCAGTATTTT. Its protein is CASSYRVTDTQYF.

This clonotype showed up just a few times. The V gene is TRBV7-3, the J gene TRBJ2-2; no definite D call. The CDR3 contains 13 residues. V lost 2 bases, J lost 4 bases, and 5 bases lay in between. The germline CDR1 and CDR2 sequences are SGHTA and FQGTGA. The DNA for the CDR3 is TGTGCCAGCAGCTTATCAGTCACCGGGGAGCTGTTTTTT. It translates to CASSLSVTGELFF.

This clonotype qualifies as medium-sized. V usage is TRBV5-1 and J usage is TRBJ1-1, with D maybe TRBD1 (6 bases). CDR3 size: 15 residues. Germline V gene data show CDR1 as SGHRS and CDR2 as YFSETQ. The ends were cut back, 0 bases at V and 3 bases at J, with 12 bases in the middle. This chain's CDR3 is CASSLEPQGDTEAFF. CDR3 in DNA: TGCGCCAGCAGCTTGGAACCACAGGGTGACACTGAAGCTTTCTTT.

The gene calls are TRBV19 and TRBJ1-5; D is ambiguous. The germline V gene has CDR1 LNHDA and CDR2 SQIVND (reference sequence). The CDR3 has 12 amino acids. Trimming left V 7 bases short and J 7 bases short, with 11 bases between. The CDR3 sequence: CASTLDGQPQHF. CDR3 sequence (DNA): TGTGCCAGTACCCTAGACGGCCAGCCCCAGCATTTT.

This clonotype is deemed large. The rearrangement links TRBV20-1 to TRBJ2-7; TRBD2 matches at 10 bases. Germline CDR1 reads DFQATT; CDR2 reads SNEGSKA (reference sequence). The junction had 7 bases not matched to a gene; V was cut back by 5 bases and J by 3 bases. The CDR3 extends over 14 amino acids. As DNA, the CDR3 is TGCAGTGCTTCCCGCCTAGCGGGAGTCTACGAGCAGTACTTC. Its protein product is CSASRLAGVYEQYF.